Listed below are T cell receptor beta chains from one sample, sequenced in a study of healthy donors' naive CD4 and CD8 T cells. One entry per CDR3 protein, called by TCRdb with MiXCR from the reads. The sample holds approximately 180,000 distinct CDR3 sequences, around 74% seen once. Sequencing used naive CD4+ and CD8+ T cells sorted from blood, pooled from several donors. The source is a pool of human donors in good health; the sample pools cells from several healthy donors. Both conserved end residues are part of each CDR3. A D gene is named only where the DNA matches it firmly. Expanded clones are given a class, and other clones once, few, many or no size at all.

abundance	d_gene	v_gene	j_gene	CDR3nt	CDR3aa
NA	NA	TRBV12-3/TRBV12-4	TRBJ1-5	TGTGCCAGCAGTTCCGACACGGATCAGCCCCAGCATTTT	CASSSDTDQPQHF
few	NA	TRBV6-6	TRBJ1-6	TGTGCCAGCAGCCCTCTGGGCGGGGATAATTCACCCCTCCACTTT	CASSPLGGDNSPLHF
NA	NA	TRBV30	TRBJ2-7	TGTGCCTGGAACGGAAGACGGGGATTCTACGAGCAGTACTTC	CAWNGRRGFYEQYF
once	NA	TRBV11-2	TRBJ2-7	TGTGCCAGCAGCTTCGGAGGTCCAGGATACGAGCAGTACTTC	CASSFGGPGYEQYF
NA	TRBD1	TRBV6-2/TRBV6-3	TRBJ2-7	TGTGCCAGCAGCCCGACAGGGGAATACGAGCAGTACTTC	CASSPTGEYEQYF
NA	NA	TRBV6-2/TRBV6-3	TRBJ2-3	TGTGCCAGCAGTTACCGTGGCACAGATACGCAGTATTTT	CASSYRGTDTQYF
NA	TRBD2	TRBV29-1	TRBJ2-7	TGCAGCGCCCGGACTAGCGGTTCCTACGAGCAGTACTTC	CSARTSGSYEQYF
NA	TRBD2	TRBV6-5	TRBJ2-1	TGTGCCAGCAGTTACGCGAGCGGGAGTACGGATGAGCAGTTCTTC	CASSYASGSTDEQFF
NA	NA	TRBV6-1	TRBJ1-5	TGTGCCAGCAGTGAAGATATAGGCAATCAGCCCCAGCATTTT	CASSEDIGNQPQHF
NA	TRBD1	TRBV6-2/TRBV6-3	TRBJ1-2	TGTGCCAGCAGAGCGACCGGGACAGGGAACTATGGCTACACCTTC	CASRATGTGNYGYTF
NA	NA	TRBV19	TRBJ1-5	TGTGCCAGTAGTACCCCGGAGGGAGGCAATCAGCCCCAGCATTTT	CASSTPEGGNQPQHF
NA	NA	TRBV6-5	TRBJ2-1	TGTGCCAGCAGACTTGGACCGGGAAAGGGTGAGCAGTTCTTC	CASRLGPGKGEQFF
NA	TRBD2	TRBV29-1	TRBJ2-1	TGCAGCGTTGAAAGACTAGCGGGCTGGAGCTCCTACAATGAGCAGTTCTTC	CSVERLAGWSSYNEQFF
NA	NA	TRBV27	TRBJ1-2	TGTGCCAGCAGCACCCGATCAGGGACCTACACCTTC	CASSTRSGTYTF
NA	NA	TRBV10-3	TRBJ2-5	TGTGCCGTAGGACCTCAAGAGACCCAGTACTTC	CAVGPQETQYF
NA	NA	TRBV29-1	TRBJ2-3	TGCAGCGTTGATAGCGACTCTGATACGCAGTATTTT	CSVDSDSDTQYF
NA	NA	TRBV7-8	TRBJ2-1	TGTGCCAGCAGCTTAGACGGTGGGTCCTACAATGAGCAGTTCTTC	CASSLDGGSYNEQFF
NA	TRBD1	TRBV6-5	TRBJ2-7	TGTGCCAGCAGTCGAGACAGGGGAGTAGGCTACGAGCAGTACTTC	CASSRDRGVGYEQYF
once	NA	TRBV2	TRBJ1-3	TGTGCCAGCAGTGAAATCAGGTCGTCTGGAAACACCATATATTTT	CASSEIRSSGNTIYF
NA	NA	TRBV5-1	TRBJ2-5	TGCGCCAGCAGCTTCACAGCGCAAGAGACCCAGTACTTC	CASSFTAQETQYF
NA	NA	TRBV6-5	TRBJ1-2	TGTGCCAGCTACGGGGGAGTTGGTTATGGCTACACCTTC	CASYGGVGYGYTF
NA	NA	TRBV5-5	TRBJ2-3	TGTGCCAGCAGCCCCGGGACATTTTCCACAGATACGCAGTATTTT	CASSPGTFSTDTQYF
few	NA	TRBV6-2/TRBV6-3	TRBJ2-1	TGTGCCAGCAGCACCCTTAGCGTCAGCTCCTACAATGAGCAGTTCTTC	CASSTLSVSSYNEQFF
NA	NA	TRBV20-1	TRBJ2-3	TGCAGTGCTAGAGATACCTACACAGATACGCAGTATTTT	CSARDTYTDTQYF
NA	TRBD1	TRBV19	TRBJ2-6	TGTGCCAGTAACGAGGTGGGGACAGACTTCTCTGGGGCCAACGTCCTGACTTTC	CASNEVGTDFSGANVLTF
NA	NA	TRBV6-5	TRBJ1-2	TGTGCCAGCAGTGGCCTTGGTCCTCATGGCTACACCTTC	CASSGLGPHGYTF
NA	NA	TRBV19	TRBJ1-1	TGTGCCAGTAGGAACAACCCCACAGGGTTTGACACTGAAGCTTTCTTT	CASRNNPTGFDTEAFF
NA	NA	TRBV6-1	TRBJ1-5	TGTGCCAGCAGTGAGGGTTTAGGAGTTCCTAATCAGCCCCAGCATTTT	CASSEGLGVPNQPQHF